The rows below give T cell receptor beta chains drawn from one sample of a study of CD8 T cells in Susac syndrome. TCRdb analysed the immunoSEQ multiplex PCR reads with MiXCR anew, one entry per CDR3 protein. This table has more than 70,000 distinct CDR3 sequences, 90% to 95% appearing once. Sequenced sample: CD8+ T cells from PBMCs. Receptor source: a human donor with multiple sclerosis. Each CDR3 is given with its conserved first and last residue. The D gene is left open where the match is weak. Only part of the rows carry a size: once, few, many, or a class if the clone is expanded.

size	J	V	D	length	CDR3	DNA
NA	TRBJ2-5	TRBV24-1	NA	12	CATSRGSETQYF	TGTGCCACCAGCAGGGGTTCCGAGACCCAGTACTTC
NA	TRBJ1-1	TRBV28	TRBD1	15	CASSFRGRRDTEAFF	TGTGCCAGCAGTTTCAGGGGGCGCAGGGACACTGAAGCTTTCTTT
NA	TRBJ2-2	TRBV9	TRBD2	17	CASSPEGGGGRTGELFF	TGTGCCAGCAGCCCAGAAGGTGGGGGAGGGCGAACCGGGGAGCTGTTTTTT
NA	TRBJ1-4	TRBV6-5	TRBD1	19	CASSYELLDRPLYNEKLFF	TGTGCCAGCAGTTACGAACTCCTGGACAGGCCTTTGTATAATGAAAAACTGTTTTTT
NA	TRBJ2-1	TRBV12-3/TRBV12-4	NA	14	CASSSTSGNNEQFF	TGTGCCAGCAGTTCCACGTCGGGTAACAATGAGCAGTTCTTC
NA	TRBJ2-5	TRBV28	TRBD1	16	CASSSWTGGEQETQYF	TGTGCCAGCAGTTCTTGGACAGGGGGTGAACAAGAGACCCAGTACTTC
NA	TRBJ2-5	TRBV30	TRBD2	15	CAWSKRDYLQETQYF	TGTGCCTGGAGTAAACGGGACTACCTACAAGAGACCCAGTACTTC
once	TRBJ2-1	TRBV19	TRBD2	16	CASSISHGLDYNEQFF	TGTGCCAGTAGTATATCCCACGGACTAGACTACAATGAGCAGTTCTTC
NA	TRBJ2-2	TRBV27	NA	16	CASSLSRAAHTGELFF	TGTGCCAGCAGTTTATCGCGAGCGGCCCACACCGGGGAGCTGTTTTTT
NA	TRBJ1-1	TRBV4-1	NA	15	CASTPLGGGNTEAFF	TGCGCCAGCACCCCGCTGGGGGGAGGAAACACTGAAGCTTTCTTT
once	TRBJ2-1	TRBV5-8	NA	18	CASSLTWETGSSYNEQFF	TGTGCCAGCAGCTTGACGTGGGAGACAGGTAGCTCCTACAATGAGCAGTTCTTC
NA	TRBJ2-3	TRBV3-1	NA	16	CASSPLTPDGTDTQYF	TGTGCCAGCAGCCCCTTGACCCCGGATGGCACAGATACGCAGTATTTT
once	TRBJ2-7	TRBV12-3/TRBV12-4	NA	13	CASSPRTTYEQYF	TGTGCCAGCAGCCCCCGGACTACCTACGAGCAGTACTTC
NA	TRBJ2-7	TRBV27	NA	14	CASSNGGFPYEQYF	TGTGCCAGCAGTAACGGCGGGTTTCCCTACGAGCAGTACTTC
NA	TRBJ1-5	TRBV6-2/TRBV6-3	TRBD1	16	CASRPNPGQGDQPQHF	TGTGCCAGCAGACCTAATCCGGGACAGGGGGATCAGCCCCAGCATTTT
NA	TRBJ1-1	TRBV9	NA	14	CASSFGQGGTEAFF	TGTGCCAGCAGCTTTGGGCAGGGTGGCACTGAAGCTTTCTTT
NA	TRBJ2-5	TRBV24-1	NA	13	CATSDSLQETQYF	TGTGCCACCAGTGATTCCTTACAAGAGACCCAGTACTTC
NA	TRBJ2-3	TRBV11-2	NA	16	CASSQERAAYTDTQYF	TGTGCCAGCAGCCAAGAACGAGCGGCTTACACAGATACGCAGTATTTT
NA	TRBJ2-5	TRBV5-4	TRBD2	18	CASSFPGLAGGPRETQYF	TGTGCCAGCAGCTTCCCGGGACTAGCGGGGGGGCCGAGGGAGACCCAGTACTTC
NA	TRBJ1-1	TRBV20-1	TRBD1	15	CSAPNRGLTNTEAFF	TGCAGTGCTCCCAACAGGGGGCTAACGAACACTGAAGCTTTCTTT
NA	TRBJ1-1	TRBV28	NA	12	CASSRREAEAFF	TGTGCCAGCAGTAGGAGGGAGGCTGAAGCTTTCTTT
NA	TRBJ2-3	TRBV6-4	TRBD1	16	CASSDSGGTGTDTQYF	TGTGCCAGCAGTGACTCCGGGGGGACAGGGACAGATACGCAGTATTTT
NA	TRBJ2-5	TRBV12-3/TRBV12-4	NA	11	CASSREETQYF	TGTGCCAGCAGCCGGGAGGAGACCCAGTACTTC
NA	TRBJ1-4	TRBV7-2	NA	15	CASSDGQIQDEKLFF	TGTGCCAGCAGCGACGGACAGATTCAAGATGAAAAACTGTTTTTT
NA	TRBJ1-1	TRBV20-1	NA	15	CSARDQAGPNTEAFF	TGCAGTGCTAGAGATCAAGCAGGGCCGAACACTGAAGCTTTCTTT
NA	TRBJ1-5	TRBV28	NA	17	CASSLLEEGMSNQPQHF	TGTGCCAGCAGTTTATTGGAGGAAGGGATGAGCAATCAGCCCCAGCATTTT
once	TRBJ2-1	TRBV28	NA	14	CASSLAGLNNEQFF	TGTGCCAGCAGTTTGGCGGGACTGAACAATGAGCAGTTCTTC
NA	TRBJ2-1	TRBV14	NA	14	CASSPDPSYNEQFF	TGTGCCAGCAGCCCCGATCCCTCCTACAATGAGCAGTTCTTC
NA	TRBJ2-7	TRBV5-4	NA	15	CASSYFLSSMNEQYF	TGTGCCAGCAGCTACTTTTTGAGCTCGATGAACGAGCAGTACTTC
NA	TRBJ1-1	TRBV13	NA	15	CASSLSGFADTEAFF	TGTGCCAGCAGCTTATCAGGGTTTGCGGACACTGAAGCTTTCTTT
NA	TRBJ2-3	TRBV14	NA	14	CASSQAGLADTQYF	TGTGCCAGCAGCCAAGCCGGCCTCGCAGATACGCAGTATTTT
NA	TRBJ2-1	TRBV5-1	TRBD1	15	CASSLGDRRYNEQFF	TGCGCCAGCAGCTTGGGGGACAGGCGATACAATGAGCAGTTCTTC